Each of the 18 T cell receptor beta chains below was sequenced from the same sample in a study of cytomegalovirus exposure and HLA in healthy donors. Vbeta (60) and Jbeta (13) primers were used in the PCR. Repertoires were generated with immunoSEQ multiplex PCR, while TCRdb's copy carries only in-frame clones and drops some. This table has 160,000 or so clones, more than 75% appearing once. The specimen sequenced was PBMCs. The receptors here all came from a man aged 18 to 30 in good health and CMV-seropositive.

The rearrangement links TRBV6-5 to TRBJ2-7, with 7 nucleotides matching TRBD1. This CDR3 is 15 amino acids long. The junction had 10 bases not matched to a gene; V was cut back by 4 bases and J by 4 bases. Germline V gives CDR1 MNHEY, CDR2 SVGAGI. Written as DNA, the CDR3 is TGTGCCAGCAGTTTATTAACAGGGGTTTCGTACGAGCAGTACTTC. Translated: CASSLLTGVSYEQYF.

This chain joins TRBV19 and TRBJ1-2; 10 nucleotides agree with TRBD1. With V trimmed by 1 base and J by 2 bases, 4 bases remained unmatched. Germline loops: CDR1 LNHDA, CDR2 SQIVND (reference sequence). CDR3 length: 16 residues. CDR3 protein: CASSIALGQGNYGYTF. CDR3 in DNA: TGTGCCAGTAGTATAGCTCTGGGACAGGGGAACTATGGCTACACCTTC.

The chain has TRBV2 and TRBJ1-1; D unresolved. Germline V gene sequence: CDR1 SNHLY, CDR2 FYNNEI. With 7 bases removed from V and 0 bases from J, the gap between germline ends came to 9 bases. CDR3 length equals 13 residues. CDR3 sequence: CASTVEMNTEAFF. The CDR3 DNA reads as TGTGCCAGCACGGTGGAGATGAACACTGAAGCTTTCTTT.

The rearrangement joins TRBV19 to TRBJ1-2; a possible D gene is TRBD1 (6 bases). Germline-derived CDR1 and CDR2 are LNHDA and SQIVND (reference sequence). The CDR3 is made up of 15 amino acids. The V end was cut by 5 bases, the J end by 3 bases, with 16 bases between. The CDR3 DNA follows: TGTGCCAGTAGTTACGGGGGGCCGGAACACTATGGCTACACCTTC. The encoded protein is CASSYGGPEHYGYTF.

The DNA of the CDR3 is TGTGCCAGCCGATCACAGGGGGCCTATGGCTACACCTTC. It is translated as CASRSQGAYGYTF. The J gene is TRBJ1-2, the V gene TRBV7-9; TRBD1 aligns across 9 bases. This CDR3 region has 13 residues. CDR1 and CDR2 (germline): SEHNR, FQNEAQ (reference sequence). Unmatched junction bases numbered 5, after V lost 8 bases and J lost 4 bases.

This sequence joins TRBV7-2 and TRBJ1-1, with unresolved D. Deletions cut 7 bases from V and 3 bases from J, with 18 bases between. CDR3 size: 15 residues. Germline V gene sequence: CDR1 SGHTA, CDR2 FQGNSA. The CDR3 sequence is CASTPGLQGYTEAFF. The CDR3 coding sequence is TGTGCCAGCACCCCAGGACTCCAAGGGTACACTGAAGCTTTCTTT. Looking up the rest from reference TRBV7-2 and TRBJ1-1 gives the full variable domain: GAGVSQSPSNKVTEKGKDVELRCDPISGHTALYWYRQSLGQGLEFLIYFQGNSAPDKSGLPSDRFSAERTGGSVSTLTIQRTQQEDSAVYLCASTPGLQGYTEAFFGQGTRLTVV.

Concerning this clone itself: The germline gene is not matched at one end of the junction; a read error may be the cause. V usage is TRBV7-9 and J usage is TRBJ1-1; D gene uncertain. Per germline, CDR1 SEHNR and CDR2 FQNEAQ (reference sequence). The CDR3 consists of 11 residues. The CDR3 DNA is TGTTCCAGCAGCCCCTCGGCTGAAGCTTTCTTT. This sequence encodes CSSSPSAEAFF. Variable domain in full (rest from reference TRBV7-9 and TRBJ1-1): DTGVSQNPRHKITKRGQNVTFRCDPISEHNRLYWYRQTLGQGPEFLTYFQNEAQLEKSRLLSDRFSAERPKGSFSTLEIQRTEQGDSAMYLCSSSPSAEAFFGQGTRLTVV.

The CDR3 DNA reads TGTGCCAGCAGCTGGGGACTAGCGGGAGGAAATGAGCAGTTCTTC. Translated: CASSWGLAGGNEQFF. This chain uses TRBV5-6 with TRBJ2-1; 15 bases match TRBD2. CDR3 length equals 15 residues. Losses at the gene ends were 3 bases for V and 7 bases for J; bases not matched to a gene: 2. Germline CDR1 and CDR2: SGHDT and YYEEEE.

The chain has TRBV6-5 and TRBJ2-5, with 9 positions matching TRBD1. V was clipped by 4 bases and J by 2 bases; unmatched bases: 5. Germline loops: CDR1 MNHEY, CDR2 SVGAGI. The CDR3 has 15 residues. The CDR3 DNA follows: TGTGCCAGCAGTTTAGGGACAGGGATACAAGAGACCCAGTACTTC. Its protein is CASSLGTGIQETQYF.

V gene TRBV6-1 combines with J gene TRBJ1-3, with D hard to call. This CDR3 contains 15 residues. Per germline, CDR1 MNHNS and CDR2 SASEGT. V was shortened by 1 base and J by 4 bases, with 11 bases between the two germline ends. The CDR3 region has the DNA TGTGCCAGCAGTGAAGGCTGGCAAATCGGAAACACCATATATTTT. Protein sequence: CASSEGWQIGNTIYF.

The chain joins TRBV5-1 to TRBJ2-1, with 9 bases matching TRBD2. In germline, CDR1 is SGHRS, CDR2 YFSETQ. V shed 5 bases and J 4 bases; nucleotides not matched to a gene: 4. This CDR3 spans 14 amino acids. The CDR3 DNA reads TGCGCCAGCAGGACTAGCGGAGGGTACAATGAGCAGTTCTTC. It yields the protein CASRTSGGYNEQFF.

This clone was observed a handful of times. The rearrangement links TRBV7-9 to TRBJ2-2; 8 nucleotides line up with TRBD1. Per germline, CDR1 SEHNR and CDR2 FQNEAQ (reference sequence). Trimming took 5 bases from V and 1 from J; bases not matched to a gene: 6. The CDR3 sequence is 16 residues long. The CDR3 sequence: CASSAKDRENTGELFF. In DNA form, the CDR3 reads TGTGCCAGCAGCGCGAAGGACAGGGAGAACACCGGGGAGCTGTTTTTT.

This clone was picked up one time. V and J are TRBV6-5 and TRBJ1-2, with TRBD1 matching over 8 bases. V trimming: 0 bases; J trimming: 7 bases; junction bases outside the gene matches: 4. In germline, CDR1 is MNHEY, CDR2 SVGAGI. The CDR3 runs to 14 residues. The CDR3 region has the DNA TGTGCCAGCAGTTACTCTGACAGGGGTAGTGGCTACACCTTC. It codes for CASSYSDRGSGYTF.

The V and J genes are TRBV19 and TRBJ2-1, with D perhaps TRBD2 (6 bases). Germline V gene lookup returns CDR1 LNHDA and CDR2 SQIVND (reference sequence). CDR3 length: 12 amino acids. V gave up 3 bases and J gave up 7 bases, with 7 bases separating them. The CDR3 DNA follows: TGTGCCAGTAGTATTGGGGGGAATGAGCAGTTCTTC. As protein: CASSIGGNEQFF. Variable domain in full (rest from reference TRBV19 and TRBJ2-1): DGGITQSPKYLFRKEGQNVTLSCEQNLNHDAMYWYRQDPGQGLRLIYYSQIVNDFQKGDIAEGYSVSREKKESFPLTVTSAQKNPTAFYLCASSIGGNEQFFGPGTRLTVL.

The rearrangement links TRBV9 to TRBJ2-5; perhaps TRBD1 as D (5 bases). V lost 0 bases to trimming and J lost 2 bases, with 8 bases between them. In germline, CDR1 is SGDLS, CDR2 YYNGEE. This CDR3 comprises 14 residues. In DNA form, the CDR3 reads TGTGCCAGCAGCGTAGGGGGCAGACAAGAGACCCAGTACTTC. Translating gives CASSVGGRQETQYF.

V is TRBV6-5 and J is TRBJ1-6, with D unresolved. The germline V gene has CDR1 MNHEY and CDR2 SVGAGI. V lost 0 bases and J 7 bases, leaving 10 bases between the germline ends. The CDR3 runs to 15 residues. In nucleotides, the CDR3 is TGTGCCAGCAGTTACTCTGTCGGGTGGAATTCACCCCTCCACTTT. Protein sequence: CASSYSVGWNSPLHF.

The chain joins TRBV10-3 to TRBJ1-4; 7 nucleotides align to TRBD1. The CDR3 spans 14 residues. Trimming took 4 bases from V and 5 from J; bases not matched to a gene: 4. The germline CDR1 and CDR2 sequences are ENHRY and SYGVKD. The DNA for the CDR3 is TGTGCCATCAGTGTAGGACAGGAGAATGAAAAACTGTTTTTT. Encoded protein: CAISVGQENEKLFF.

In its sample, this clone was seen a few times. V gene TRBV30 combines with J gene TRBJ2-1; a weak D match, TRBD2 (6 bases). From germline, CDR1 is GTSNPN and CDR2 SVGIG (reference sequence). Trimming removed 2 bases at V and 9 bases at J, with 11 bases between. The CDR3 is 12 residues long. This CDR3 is CAWSPDGGEQFF. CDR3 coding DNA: TGTGCCTGGAGTCCGGACGGGGGTGAGCAGTTCTTC.